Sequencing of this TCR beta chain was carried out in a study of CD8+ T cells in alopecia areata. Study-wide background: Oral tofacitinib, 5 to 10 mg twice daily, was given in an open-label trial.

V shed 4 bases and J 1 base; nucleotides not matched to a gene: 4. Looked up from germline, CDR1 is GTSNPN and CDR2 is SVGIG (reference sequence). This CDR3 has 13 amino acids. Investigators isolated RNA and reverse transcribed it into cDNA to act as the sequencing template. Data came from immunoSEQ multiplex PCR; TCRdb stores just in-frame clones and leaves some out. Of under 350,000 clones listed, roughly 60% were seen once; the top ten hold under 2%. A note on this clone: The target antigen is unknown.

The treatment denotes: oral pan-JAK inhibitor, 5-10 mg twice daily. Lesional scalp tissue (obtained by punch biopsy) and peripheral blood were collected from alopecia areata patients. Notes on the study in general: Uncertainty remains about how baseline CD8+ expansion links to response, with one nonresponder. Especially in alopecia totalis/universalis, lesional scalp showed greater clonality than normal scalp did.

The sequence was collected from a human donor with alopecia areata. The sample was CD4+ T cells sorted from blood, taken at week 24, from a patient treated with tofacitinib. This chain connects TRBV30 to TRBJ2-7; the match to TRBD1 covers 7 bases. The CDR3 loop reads CAWNTGVSYEQYF. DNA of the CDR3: TGTGCCTGGAATACAGGGGTGTCCTACGAGCAGTACTTC.